These 29 T cell receptor beta chains were sequenced from one sample in a study of shared clonotypes between healthy human individuals. Naive CD8 cells, CD45RO-negative and positively selected for CCR7, excluded terminally differentiated effector memory CD45RA+ cells. Data came from immunoSEQ multiplex PCR; TCRdb stores just in-frame clones and leaves some out. The sample lists roughly 2.1 million clones, about 93% seen once, with about 1.8% in the top ten. The sample comprised naive CD8+ T cells from PBMCs. These receptors all come from a man between 18 and 35 years old in good health. Some clones in this sample may be carry-over from other donors' samples.

The rearrangement joins TRBV12-5 to TRBJ1-5; possibly TRBD1 for D (5 bases). CDR1 and CDR2 (germline): LGHNT, FRNRAP. V lost 6 bases to trimming and J lost 11 bases, with 20 bases between them. The CDR3 spans 14 residues. The CDR3 nucleotides are TGTGCTAGTGGGACCAATACCAGGGCACAGTCCCAGCATTTT. It encodes CASGTNTRAQSQHF.

CDR3 coding DNA: TGTGCCTGGACCCTAGGCGGGAGCGGCTACGAGCAGTACTTC. Translating gives CAWTLGGSGYEQYF. The chain employs TRBV30 and TRBJ2-7, with 7 bases matching TRBD2. From germline, CDR1 is GTSNPN and CDR2 SVGIG (reference sequence). The CDR3 is 14 residues long. J lost 3 bases, V lost 4 bases, and 9 bases had no gene match.

The chain has TRBV27 and TRBJ2-3; TRBD2 agrees at 13 bases. Per germline, CDR1 MNHEY and CDR2 SMNVEV (reference sequence). CDR3 length equals 18 residues. V shed 2 bases and J 0 bases; nucleotides not matched to a gene: 5. The CDR3: CASSLTTGLAGSTDTQYF. The CDR3 region has the DNA TGTGCCAGCAGTTTAACGACGGGACTAGCGGGAAGCACAGATACGCAGTATTTT.

The chain recombines TRBV25-1 with TRBJ1-1; D gene uncertain. V was cut by 2 bases and J by 5 bases, with 12 bases left in between. Germline CDR1 reads MGHDK; CDR2 reads SYGVNS. This CDR3 spans 14 amino acids. CDR3 sequence (DNA): TGTGCCAGCAGTGAACGGGGATCCTATACTGAAGCTTTCTTT. Translation: CASSERGSYTEAFF. Using reference TRBV25-1 and TRBJ1-1 for the parts outside the CDR3, the full variable domain is EADIYQTPRYLVIGTGKKITLECSQTMGHDKMYWYQQDPGMELHLIHYSYGVNSTEKGDLSSESTVSRIRTEHFPLTLESARPSHTSQYLCASSERGSYTEAFFGQGTRLTVV.

This chain joins TRBV5-4 and TRBJ2-5, with 16 bases aligning to TRBD2. Germline loops: CDR1 SGHNT, CDR2 YYREEE (reference sequence). With V trimmed by 5 bases and J by 2 bases, 9 bases remained unmatched. This CDR3 comprises 18 residues. In DNA form, the CDR3 reads TGTGCCAGCAGGGACGGGACTAGCGGGAGGGTTAGTCAAGAGACCCAGTACTTC. It translates to CASRDGTSGRVSQETQYF. Drawing the rest from reference TRBV5-4 and TRBJ2-5, the complete variable domain is ETGVTQSPTHLIKTRGQQVTLRCSSQSGHNTVSWYQQALGQGPQFIFQYYREEENGRGNFPPRFSGLQFPNYSSELNVNALELDDSALYLCASRDGTSGRVSQETQYFGPGTRLLVL.

CDR3: CASSSIRDRPNEKLFF. The CDR3 bases are TGCGCCAGCAGTTCCATCCGGGACAGACCTAATGAAAAACTGTTTTTT. V usage is TRBV5-1 and J usage is TRBJ1-4; 7 nucleotides agree with TRBD1. Looked up from germline, CDR1 is SGHRS and CDR2 is YFSETQ. The length of the CDR3 is 16 residues. J lost 3 bases, V lost 5 bases, and 10 bases had no gene match.

This chain uses TRBV10-2 with TRBJ2-7; 7 bases map to TRBD1. The CDR3 consists of 13 residues. Germline V CDR1 and CDR2: WSHSY, SAAADI. The junction had 6 bases not matched to a gene; V was cut back by 7 bases and J by 3 bases. The CDR3 DNA reads as TGCGCCAGCAAAGACAGGGAAGTCTACGAGCAGTACTTC. It translates to CASKDREVYEQYF.

The chain carries TRBV27 and TRBJ2-7; TRBD1 matches 7 bases. The CDR3 extends over 14 amino acids. CDR1 and CDR2 (germline): MNHEY, SMNVEV (reference sequence). With V trimmed by 5 bases and J by 7 bases, 11 bases remained unmatched. The CDR3 DNA is TGTGCCAGCAGTCCCGACAGGGCGACGTTAGAGCAGTACTTC. As protein: CASSPDRATLEQYF.

The chain links TRBV27 to TRBJ2-7; 9 bases are shared with TRBD2. The V and J ends lost 0 bases and 6 bases, in that order; junction bases with no gene match: 6. The germline V gene encodes CDR1 MNHEY and CDR2 SMNVEV (reference sequence). This CDR3 has 15 amino acids. CDR3 sequence reads: CASSLSLAGVLEQYF. The CDR3 DNA is TGTGCCAGCAGTTTATCGTTAGCGGGAGTTCTCGAGCAGTACTTC.

The chain is built from TRBV28 and TRBJ2-4; 7 nucleotides align to TRBD2. After removal of 8 bases from V and 2 bases from J, the junction contained 12 bases not matched to a gene. The germline V gene has CDR1 MDHEN and CDR2 SYDVKM. There are 16 residues in the CDR3. CDR3 loop: CASEKGGWGTKNIQYF. CDR3 bases: TGTGCCAGCGAAAAGGGAGGGTGGGGGACCAAAAACATTCAGTACTTC.

The count of this clone is one. The chain is built from TRBV11-2 and TRBJ2-2, with TRBD1 matching over 11 bases. Trimming took 4 bases from V and 6 from J; bases not matched to a gene: 1. The CDR3 sequence is 14 residues long. Germline CDR1 reads SGHAT; CDR2 reads FQNNGV. DNA of the CDR3: TGTGCCAGCAGCTGGGACAGGGGGTCCGGGGAGCTGTTTTTT. Protein product: CASSWDRGSGELFF.

On this clone itself: The sample has other DNA sequences that encode this CDR3 too. This rearrangement joins TRBV7-3 to TRBJ2-1, with 10 positions matching TRBD1. The V gene's germline CDR1 is SGHTA and CDR2 FQGTGA. Unmatched junction bases numbered 5, after V lost 5 bases and J lost 4 bases. This CDR3 is built from 15 residues. The CDR3 DNA reads TGTGCCAGCAGCCTAGACAGGGGGCCGTACAATGAGCAGTTCTTC. Its protein is CASSLDRGPYNEQFF. Full variable domain (outside the CDR3, taken from reference TRBV7-3 and TRBJ2-1): GAGVSQTPSNKVTEKGKYVELRCDPISGHTALYWYRQSLGQGPEFLIYFQGTGAADDSGLPNDRFFAVRPEGSVSTLKIQRTERGDSAVYLCASSLDRGPYNEQFFGPGTRLTVL.

The rearrangement uses TRBV2 and TRBJ2-1, with 7 bases identical to TRBD2. Per germline, CDR1 SNHLY and CDR2 FYNNEI. V was pared by 10 bases and J by 5 bases, with 17 bases of the junction left unmatched. The CDR3 is 16 amino acids. The CDR3 nucleotides are TGTGCCACCGCATCCCTAGCGGCCCCGCCCCACAATGAGCAGTTCTTC. Protein sequence: CATASLAAPPHNEQFF.

The CDR3, as DNA: TGTGCCAGCAGCCCGGTGAGAGCGGGAGATAGTGGCGGGGAGCTGTTTTTT. Its translation is CASSPVRAGDSGGELFF. The V call is TRBV7-3, the J call TRBJ2-2; 8 nucleotides match TRBD2. The CDR3 runs 17 residues. The V gene end was trimmed by 5 bases and the J gene end by 7 bases; junction bases not matched to a gene: 15. CDR1 is SGHTA and CDR2 is FQGTGA in the germline V gene.

The chain links TRBV10-3 to TRBJ2-1; 8 positions match TRBD2. Germline V CDR1 and CDR2: ENHRY, SYGVKD. The length of the CDR3 is 13 residues. J was trimmed by 5 bases and V by 7 bases; bases with no gene match: 4. CDR3 DNA sequence: TGTGCCATCACCTATAGCGGGAACAATGAGCAGTTCTTC. Its translation is CAITYSGNNEQFF.

As for this clone: Other DNA sequences in the sample encode the same CDR3. The chain has TRBV27 and TRBJ2-5, with unresolved D. Trimming took 1 base from V and 2 from J, leaving 5 bases between them. CDR1 is MNHEY and CDR2 is SMNVEV in the germline V gene (reference sequence). The CDR3 runs 13 residues. The CDR3 nucleotides are TGTGCCAGCAGTTTATTACAGCAAGAGACCCAGTACTTC. Translated: CASSLLQQETQYF.

This chain connects TRBV28 to TRBJ2-7; D remains unclear. Germline CDR1 is MDHEN and CDR2 is SYDVKM. V gave up 6 bases and J gave up 3 bases, with 12 bases separating them. CDR3 length equals 13 residues. The CDR3 DNA is TGTGCCAGCAGAGAGCGACTTTACTACGAGCAGTACTTC. It is translated as CASRERLYYEQYF. Complete variable domain (other parts from reference TRBV28 and TRBJ2-7): DVKVTQSSRYLVKRTGEKVFLECVQDMDHENMFWYRQDPGLGLRLIYFSYDVKMKEKGDIPEGYSVSREKKERFSLILESASTNQTSMYLCASRERLYYEQYFGPGTRLTVT.

The chain employs TRBV10-2 and TRBJ2-7, with D possibly matching TRBD1 (6 bases). The germline gives CDR1 WSHSY, CDR2 SAAADI. The CDR3 length is 11 residues. The V end was cut by 6 bases, the J end by 6 bases, with 9 bases between. The CDR3 bases are TGCGCCAGCAGACAGGGTACCGAGCAGTACTTC. Encoded protein: CASRQGTEQYF.

The genes are TRBV7-2 and TRBJ1-3; 10 bases are shared with TRBD1. The V segment lost 5 bases and the J segment 2 bases; nucleotides outside the gene matches: 3. Germline V gene lookup returns CDR1 SGHTA and CDR2 FQGNSA. The CDR3 has 15 residues. The CDR3 DNA reads TGTGCCAGCAGCGCCGGACAGGGGGCTGGAAACACCATATATTTT. Amino acids: CASSAGQGAGNTIYF.

This chain uses TRBV27 with TRBJ2-3, with D unresolved. V gave up 0 bases and J gave up 4 bases, with 11 bases separating them. This CDR3 has 15 residues. The germline gives CDR1 MNHEY, CDR2 SMNVEV (reference sequence). The CDR3 spells CASSLSPAWADTQYF. The CDR3 nucleotides are TGTGCCAGCAGTTTATCGCCGGCCTGGGCAGATACGCAGTATTTT.

The J gene is TRBJ2-5, the V gene TRBV9; 10 nucleotides line up with TRBD2. V lost 3 bases to trimming and J lost 5 bases; unmatched junction nucleotides: 10. Germline V gene lookup returns CDR1 SGDLS and CDR2 YYNGEE. This CDR3 has 16 residues. The CDR3 DNA sequence: TGTGCCAGCAGCGAACAGCGGGAGGGAGGTGGGGAGACCCAGTACTTC. This sequence encodes CASSEQREGGGETQYF.

This sequence joins TRBV28 and TRBJ1-1; a weak D match, TRBD1 (6 bases). V was trimmed by 5 bases and J by 1 base, leaving 14 bases between them. CDR3 length: 15 residues. Germline-derived CDR1 and CDR2 are MDHEN and SYDVKM. The CDR3 DNA follows: TGTGCCAGCAGTCGTTACAGGGAGGCGAACACTGAAGCTTTCTTT. It encodes CASSRYREANTEAFF.

The chain employs TRBV9 and TRBJ2-7; 14 bases are a match to TRBD2. The V and J ends lost 4 bases and 4 bases, in that order; junction bases with no gene match: 7. Per germline, CDR1 SGDLS and CDR2 YYNGEE. The CDR3 is 16 amino acids. CDR3 nucleotide sequence: TGTGCCAGCAGCAAGGGGACTAGCGGGAGTGTTTACGAGCAGTACTTC. Amino acids: CASSKGTSGSVYEQYF. The full variable domain, completed using reference TRBV9 and TRBJ2-7, is DSGVTQTPKHLITATGQRVTLRCSPRSGDLSVYWYQQSLDQGLQFLIQYYNGEERAKGNILERFSAQQFPDLHSELNLSSLELGDSALYFCASSKGTSGSVYEQYFGPGTRLTVT.

The CDR3 coding sequence is TGTGCCAGATATAGCGGGAGGCCGCGCGACCACGAGCAGTACTTC. Translation gives CARYSGRPRDHEQYF. The genes are TRBV6-1 and TRBJ2-7, with 10 bases matching TRBD2. Unmatched junction bases numbered 13, after V lost 9 bases and J lost 5 bases. There are 15 residues in the CDR3. Germline CDR1 MNHNS, CDR2 SASEGT.

This chain joins TRBV14 and TRBJ1-2, with 10 positions matching TRBD1. The trim removed 0 bases at V and 3 bases at J, leaving 4 bases unmatched. CDR1 and CDR2 (germline): SGHDN, FVKESK. CDR3 length: 16 amino acids. As DNA, the CDR3 is TGTGCCAGCAGCCAAGATGGGACAGGGGAGGACTATGGCTACACCTTC. Its translation is CASSQDGTGEDYGYTF.

The chain combines TRBV29-1 with TRBJ2-3, with 7 nucleotides matching TRBD1. V lost 7 bases, J lost 0 bases, and 7 bases stayed unmatched. This CDR3 spans 14 amino acids. The germline V gene has CDR1 SQVTM and CDR2 ANQGSEA. Here the CDR3 reads CSGVGQLSTDTQYF. In DNA form, the CDR3 reads TGCAGCGGCGTGGGACAGCTAAGCACAGATACGCAGTATTTT.

The chain has TRBV5-1 and TRBJ2-1; 8 positions match TRBD2. The CDR3 spans 17 residues. V lost 4 bases and J lost 6; bases outside the gene matches: 15. Germline assignment: CDR1 SGHRS and CDR2 YFSETQ. This CDR3 reads CASSPEVGTRTRNEQFF. The DNA of the CDR3 is TGCGCCAGCAGCCCTGAAGTCGGGACTAGAACACGCAATGAGCAGTTCTTC. The full variable domain, rest sourced from reference TRBV5-1 and TRBJ2-1, is KAGVTQTPRYLIKTRGQQVTLSCSPISGHRSVSWYQQTPGQGLQFLFEYFSETQRNKGNFPGRFSGRQFSNSRSEMNVSTLELGDSALYLCASSPEVGTRTRNEQFFGPGTRLTVL.

The rearrangement joins TRBV4-2 to TRBJ1-4, with D unclear. From germline, CDR1 is LGHNA and CDR2 YNFKEQ. V was cut by 6 bases and J by 5 bases, with 13 bases left in between. The CDR3 is 14 residues long. The CDR3 loop is CASSRRTENEKLFF. In DNA form, the CDR3 reads TGTGCCAGCAGTCGTCGGACGGAGAATGAAAAACTGTTTTTT.

This clone appeared a single time. An end of the junction does not agree with germline; a read error may underlie this. This chain uses TRBV18 with TRBJ1-2; no clear D gene. Germline values: CDR1 KGHSH, CDR2 LQKENI. There are 14 residues in the CDR3. CDR3 nucleotide sequence: TGTGCCAGCTCACCTCGGTTTCCTAGAGCATCGGATAGCTTC. This codes for CASSPRFPRASDSF.